This T cell receptor (beta chain) was found in a study of cytomegalovirus exposure and HLA in healthy donors. Study-level results: Among the sequence variants, a highly shared cluster was likely an artifact of sequencing. In an earlier analysis, in roughly 600 donors, most V segments appeared productive either ~90% or ~30% of the time.

60 Vbeta and 13 Jbeta primers were used in PCR. Profiled with immunoSEQ multiplex PCR; TCRdb holds only in-frame clones, not every one. The sample has some 99,000 clones; approximately 73% are singletons. Turning to this clone: Its antigen is undetermined.

V lost 5 bases, J lost 2 bases, and 3 bases stayed unmatched. The CDR3 sequence is 15 residues long. Per germline, CDR1 SGHNT and CDR2 YENEEA. The V call is TRBV11-3, the J call TRBJ2-1; 10 bases agree with TRBD2. This TCR came from a man aged 35-49 years in good health and CMV-seronegative. What was sequenced was PBMCs. CDR3: CASSNSGGAYNEQFF. For the CDR3, the DNA is TGTGCCAGCAGCAACAGCGGGGGGGCCTACAATGAGCAGTTCTTC. The variable domain in full, with the rest retrieved from reference TRBV11-3 and TRBJ2-1, is EAGVVQSPRYKIIEKKQPVAFWCNPISGHNTLYWYLQNLGQGPELLIRYENEEAVDDSQLPKDRFSAERLKGVDSTLKIQPAELGDSAVYLCASSNSGGAYNEQFFGPGTRLTVL.